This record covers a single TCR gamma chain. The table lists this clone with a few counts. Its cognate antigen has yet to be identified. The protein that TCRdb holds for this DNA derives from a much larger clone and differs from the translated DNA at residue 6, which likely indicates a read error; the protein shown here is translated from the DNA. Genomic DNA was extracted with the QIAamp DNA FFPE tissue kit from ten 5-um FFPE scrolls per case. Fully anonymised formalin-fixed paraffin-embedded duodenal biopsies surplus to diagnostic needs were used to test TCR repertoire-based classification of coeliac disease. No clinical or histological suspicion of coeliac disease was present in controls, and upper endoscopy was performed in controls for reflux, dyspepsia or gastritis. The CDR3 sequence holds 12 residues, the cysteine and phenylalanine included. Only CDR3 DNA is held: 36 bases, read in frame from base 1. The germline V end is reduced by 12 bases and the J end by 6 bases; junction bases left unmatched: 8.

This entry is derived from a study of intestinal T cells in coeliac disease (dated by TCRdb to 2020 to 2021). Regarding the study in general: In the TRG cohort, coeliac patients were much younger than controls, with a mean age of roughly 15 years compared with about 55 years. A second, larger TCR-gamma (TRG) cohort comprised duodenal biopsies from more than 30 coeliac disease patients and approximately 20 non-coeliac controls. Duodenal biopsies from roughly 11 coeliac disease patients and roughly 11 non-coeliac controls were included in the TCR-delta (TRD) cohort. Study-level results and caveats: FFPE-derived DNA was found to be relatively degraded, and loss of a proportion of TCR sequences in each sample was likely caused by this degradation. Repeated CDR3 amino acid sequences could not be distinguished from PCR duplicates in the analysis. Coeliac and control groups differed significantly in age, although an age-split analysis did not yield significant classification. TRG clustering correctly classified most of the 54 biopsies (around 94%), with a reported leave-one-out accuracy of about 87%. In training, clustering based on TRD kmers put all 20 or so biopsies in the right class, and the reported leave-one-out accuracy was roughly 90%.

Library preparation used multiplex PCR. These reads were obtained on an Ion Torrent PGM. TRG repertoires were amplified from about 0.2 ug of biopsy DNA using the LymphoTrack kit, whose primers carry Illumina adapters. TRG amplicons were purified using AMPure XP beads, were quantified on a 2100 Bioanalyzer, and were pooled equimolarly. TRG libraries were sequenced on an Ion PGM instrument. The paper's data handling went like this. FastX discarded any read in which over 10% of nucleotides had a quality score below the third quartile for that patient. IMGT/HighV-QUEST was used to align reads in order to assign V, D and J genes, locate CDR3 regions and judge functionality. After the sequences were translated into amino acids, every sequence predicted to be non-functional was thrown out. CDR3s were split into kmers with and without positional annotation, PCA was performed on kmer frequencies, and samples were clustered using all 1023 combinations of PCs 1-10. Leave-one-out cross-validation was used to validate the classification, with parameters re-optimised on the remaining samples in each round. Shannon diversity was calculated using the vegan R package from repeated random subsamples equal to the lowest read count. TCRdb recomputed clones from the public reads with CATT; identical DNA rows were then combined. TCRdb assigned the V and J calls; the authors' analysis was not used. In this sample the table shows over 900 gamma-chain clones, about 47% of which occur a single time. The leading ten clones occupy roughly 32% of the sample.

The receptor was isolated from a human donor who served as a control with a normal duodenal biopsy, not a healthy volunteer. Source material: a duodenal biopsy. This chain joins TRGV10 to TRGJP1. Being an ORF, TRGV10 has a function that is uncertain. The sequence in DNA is TGTGCTGCCCTCACCGCTGGTTGGTTCAAGATATTT. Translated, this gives CAALTAGWFKIF.